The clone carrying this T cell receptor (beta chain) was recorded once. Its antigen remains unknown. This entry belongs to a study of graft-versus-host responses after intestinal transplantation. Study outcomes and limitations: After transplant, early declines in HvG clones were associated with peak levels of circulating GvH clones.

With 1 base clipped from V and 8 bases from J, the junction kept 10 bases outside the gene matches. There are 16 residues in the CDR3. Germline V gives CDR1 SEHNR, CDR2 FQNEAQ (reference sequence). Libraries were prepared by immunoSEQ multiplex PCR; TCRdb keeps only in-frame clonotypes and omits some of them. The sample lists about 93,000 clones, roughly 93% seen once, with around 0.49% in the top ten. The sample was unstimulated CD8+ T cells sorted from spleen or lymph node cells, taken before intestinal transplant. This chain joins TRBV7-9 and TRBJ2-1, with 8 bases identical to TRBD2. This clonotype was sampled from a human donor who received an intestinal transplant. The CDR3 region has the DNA TGTGCCAGCAGCTTAGTGGCGGGAGGCCATGGGGATGAGCAGTTCTTC. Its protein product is CASSLVAGGHGDEQFF.